Shown below are 9 T cell receptor beta chains from a single sample sequenced in a study of blood T cell repertoires in COVID-19. The repertoire was sequenced with immunoSEQ multiplex PCR; TCRdb's copy has only in-frame clones and lacks some. This sample carries some 390,000 clones, 89% of them seen once, and the ten largest clones take 1.5% to 1.8%. The sample consisted of peripheral blood. Every receptor here comes from a woman aged 40 to 50 with COVID-19, enrolled during active disease.

This chain links TRBV6-4 with TRBJ1-2; D may be TRBD1 (5 bases). V was cut by 6 bases and J by 4 bases, with 12 bases left in between. CDR1 is MRHNA, CDR2 SNTAGT, per germline. This CDR3 is 13 amino acids long. The CDR3 DNA follows: TGTGCCAGCAGCCCAGACAGTATCTATGGCTACACCTTC. This encodes CASSPDSIYGYTF.

J is TRBJ2-2 and V is TRBV6-2 or TRBV6-3; maybe TRBD2 (5 bases). Deletions cut 0 bases from V and 6 bases from J, with 5 bases between. The germline gives CDR1 MNHEY, CDR2 SVGEGT. The CDR3 has 13 residues. CDR3 coding DNA: TGTGCCAGCAGTTACTCGAGGGCCGGGGAGCTGTTTTTT. As protein: CASSYSRAGELFF.

The chain carries TRBV6-2 or TRBV6-3 and TRBJ2-5; 7 bases are a match to TRBD2. V dropped 5 bases and J dropped 9; count of bases not matched to a gene: 18. This CDR3 region has 16 residues. Germline lookup yields CDR1 MNHEY and CDR2 SVGEGT. In DNA form, the CDR3 reads TGTGCCAGCAGTGATCACCCTAGCGGCGGTCTAGTGGCCCAGTACTTC. Residues: CASSDHPSGGLVAQYF.

A remark on this clone: One end of the junction is discordant with germline, which a read error may explain. This chain links TRBV7-7 with TRBJ1-5; tentatively, D is TRBD1 (5 bases). The CDR3 is 17 residues long. CDR1 and CDR2 from the germline V gene are SSHAT and FNYEAQ (reference sequence). The CDR3 reads CASSSSRGGGGNQPQHF. As DNA, the CDR3 is TGTGCTAGCAGCTCTAGCCGCGGGGGAGGAGGCAATCAGCCCCAGCATTTT.

This chain joins TRBV27 and TRBJ2-6; D gene unclear. The CDR3 length is 13 residues. Trimming cost V 7 bases and J 4 bases, with 8 bases left between them. Germline lookup yields CDR1 MNHEY and CDR2 SMNVEV (reference sequence). CDR3 DNA sequence: TGTGCCAGCAAACTCGTAGGGGCCAACGTCCTGACTTTC. Protein product: CASKLVGANVLTF.

This chain connects TRBV19 to TRBJ1-2, with TRBD1 identical over 8 bases. Germline CDR1 is LNHDA and CDR2 is SQIVND (reference sequence). J was trimmed by 4 bases and V by 6 bases; bases with no gene match: 4. This CDR3 has 13 amino acids. The CDR3 here is CASRKQGVYGYTF. For the CDR3, the DNA is TGTGCCAGTAGAAAACAGGGGGTCTATGGCTACACCTTC.

J is TRBJ1-1 and V is TRBV27, with D possibly matching TRBD1 (6 bases). The CDR3 loop spans 17 amino acids. Trimming stripped 2 bases from V and 6 bases from J, with 22 bases between. The germline V gene has CDR1 MNHEY and CDR2 SMNVEV (reference sequence). The CDR3 nucleotides are TGTGCCAGCAGTTTACGGGAGGTTTGGGGGCTTGGCTCTGAAGCTTTCTTT. Amino acids: CASSLREVWGLGSEAFF.

The V gene is TRBV19, the J gene TRBJ1-2; D may be TRBD1 (6 bases). CDR3 length: 17 amino acids. Between the trimmed V and J ends, which lost 5 bases and 2 bases, there was a span of 21 bases. CDR1 and CDR2 (germline): LNHDA, SQIVND (reference sequence). In DNA, the CDR3 is TGTGCCAGTAGTCGATCTCATGACAGGCGATCCAACTATGGCTACACCTTC. This encodes CASSRSHDRRSNYGYTF.

About this clone itself: Other DNA sequences in this specimen translate into the identical CDR3. The chain carries TRBV7-3 and TRBJ1-1; TRBD1 aligns across 7 bases. The CDR3 contains 14 residues. The V segment lost 0 bases and the J segment 3 bases; nucleotides outside the gene matches: 1. Germline CDR1 reads SGHTA; CDR2 reads FQGTGA. The CDR3 sequence is CASSLTTGDTEAFF. The DNA for the CDR3 is TGTGCCAGCAGCTTAACCACAGGGGACACTGAAGCTTTCTTT.